The sequence of this TCR beta chain was determined in a study of T cells in localized non-small cell lung cancer. General study results and limits: Only one tumor region was sequenced, so heterogeneity remains possible. It was uninvolved adjacent lung that showed the highest T cell clonality, exceeding tumor. In adjacent lung, a median roughly 62 of the top 100 tumor clones were found. There was an association of higher blood T cell density with longer overall survival.

Data came from immunoSEQ multiplex PCR; TCRdb stores just in-frame clones and leaves some out. The table includes 4,700 or so clones, 30% to 40% detected once. This clone was recorded a few times. Its antigen is unidentified. Specimen: lung tumor tissue, collected before any cancer treatment. The clonotype comes from a female donor older than 55 with stage I lung adenocarcinoma.

The CDR3 DNA follows: TGTGCCTGGAGCTACCCGGGTTACGGCTATGGCTACACCTTC. Translated, it gives CAWSYPGYGYGYTF. V and J are TRBV30 and TRBJ1-2; D gene unclear. Germline V CDR1 and CDR2: GTSNPN, SVGIG (reference sequence). CDR3 length equals 14 residues. Trimming left V 3 bases short and J 4 bases short, with 15 bases between.